These 30 T cell receptor beta chains were all obtained from the same sample, sequenced in a study of blood T cell repertoires in COVID-19. Assay: immunoSEQ multiplex PCR; the TCRdb copy retains only in-frame clones and omits some. This table has some 290,000 clones, roughly 93% appearing once. The material sequenced was PBMCs or T cells enriched from blood (not recorded which). The receptors derive from a woman aged 40 to 50 with acute COVID-19.

Here the CDR3 DNA reads TGTGCCAGCAGCAAAGGACAGGGGTCCTACAATGAGCAGTTCTTC. Amino acids: CASSKGQGSYNEQFF. The chain has TRBV11-1 and TRBJ2-1; 9 bases are shared with TRBD1. Germline loops: CDR1 SGHAT, CDR2 FQDESV (reference sequence). The J segment lost 1 base and the V segment lost 5 bases, leaving 3 bases of the junction unmatched. The length of the CDR3 is 15 residues.

This clone was picked up a small number of times. The chain has TRBV27 and TRBJ1-4; 7 nucleotides line up with TRBD1. Germline CDR1 and CDR2: MNHEY and SMNVEV (reference sequence). The junction had 5 bases not matched to a gene; V was cut back by 6 bases and J by 4 bases. The CDR3 contains 14 residues. The CDR3 reads CASRKTGDNEKLFF. CDR3 in DNA: TGTGCCAGCAGGAAAACAGGGGATAATGAAAAACTGTTTTTT.

V usage is TRBV12-3 or TRBV12-4 and J usage is TRBJ1-2, with 7 bases aligning to TRBD1. V was pared by 3 bases and J by 4 bases, with 2 bases of the junction left unmatched. This CDR3 is built from 13 residues. CDR3 DNA: TGTGCCAGCAGTTTCAACAGGGGCTATGGCTACACCTTC. It encodes CASSFNRGYGYTF.

This chain links TRBV11-1 with TRBJ2-7, with 8 positions matching TRBD1. After removal of 0 bases from V and 4 bases from J, the junction contained 8 bases not matched to a gene. CDR1 and CDR2 (germline): SGHAT, FQDESV (reference sequence). The CDR3 is made up of 16 amino acids. DNA of the CDR3: TGTGCCAGCAGCTTAGCGCTGGCAGGGGGCGGGTACGAGCAGTACTTC. The encoded protein is CASSLALAGGGYEQYF.

The table lists this clone with many counts. V usage is TRBV5-4 and J usage is TRBJ1-2; D remains unclear. Between the trimmed V and J ends, which lost 5 bases and 4 bases, there was a span of 12 bases. This CDR3 is built from 13 residues. The germline V gene has CDR1 SGHNT and CDR2 YYREEE (reference sequence). CDR3 bases: TGTGCCAGCAGTTCCCAACGAGGCTATGGCTACACCTTC. It is translated as CASSSQRGYGYTF.

The rearrangement uses TRBV5-1 and TRBJ1-4, with D possibly being TRBD1 (6 bases). Germline CDR1 reads SGHRS; CDR2 reads YFSETQ. V was clipped by 4 bases and J by 4 bases, with 17 bases between them. The CDR3 length is 16 residues. The CDR3 loop is CASSAGGAGGNEKLFF. The DNA of the CDR3 is TGCGCCAGCAGCGCGGGGGGCGCAGGTGGTAATGAAAAACTGTTTTTT.

This sequence joins TRBV2 and TRBJ2-5; no reliable D call. Germline assignment: CDR1 SNHLY and CDR2 FYNNEI. The CDR3 has 13 amino acids. V was pared by 3 bases and J by 5 bases, with 10 bases between. CDR3 sequence (DNA): TGTGCCAGCAGTGATCGGGTTTGGGAGACCCAGTACTTC. Amino acids: CASSDRVWETQYF. Full variable domain (remainder filled in from reference TRBV2 and TRBJ2-5): EPEVTQTPSHQVTQMGQEVILRCVPISNHLYFYWYRQILGQKVEFLVSFYNNEISEKSEIFDDQFSVERPDGSNFTLKIRSTKLEDSAMYFCASSDRVWETQYFGPGTRLLVL.

This sequence joins TRBV9 and TRBJ1-6; 9 nucleotides agree with TRBD1. Germline trimming cut 4 bases from V and 10 bases from J; bases unmatched to any gene: 12. This CDR3 has 16 residues. Germline V CDR1 and CDR2: SGDLS, YYNGEE. CDR3 in amino acids: CASSSLGGTGTSPLHF. As DNA, the CDR3 is TGTGCCAGCAGCTCTTTGGGGGGGACAGGGACATCACCCCTCCACTTT. Using reference TRBV9 and TRBJ1-6 for the parts outside the CDR3, the full variable domain is DSGVTQTPKHLITATGQRVTLRCSPRSGDLSVYWYQQSLDQGLQFLIQYYNGEERAKGNILERFSAQQFPDLHSELNLSSLELGDSALYFCASSSLGGTGTSPLHFGNGTRLTVT.

The chain couples TRBV18 to TRBJ1-2, with D perhaps TRBD1 (6 bases). Germline V lookup: CDR1 KGHSH, CDR2 LQKENI. The ends were cut back, 0 bases at V and 8 bases at J, with 16 bases in the middle. The CDR3 spans 15 residues. CDR3 sequence: CASSPPGSGAVGYTF. DNA of the CDR3: TGTGCCAGCTCACCACCTGGCTCAGGGGCTGTAGGCTACACCTTC.

The chain recombines TRBV4-2 with TRBJ1-3; D is unresolved. The CDR3 runs 17 residues. The V gene's germline CDR1 is LGHNA and CDR2 YNFKEQ. The ends were cut back, 0 bases at V and 0 bases at J, with 12 bases in the middle. The chain's CDR3 is CASSQDPQALSGNTIYF. DNA of the CDR3: TGTGCCAGCAGCCAAGATCCCCAGGCACTCTCTGGAAACACCATATATTTT.

This clone was seen once. J is TRBJ2-5 and V is TRBV29-1; D gene uncertain. The CDR3 has 12 amino acids. CDR1 is SQVTM, CDR2 ANQGSEA, per germline. The V end lost 2 bases, the J end lost 2 bases, and 6 bases lay between the germline ends. CDR3 residues: CSVESSQETQYF. The CDR3 DNA is TGCAGCGTTGAAAGCTCACAAGAGACCCAGTACTTC.

This sequence joins TRBV2 and TRBJ1-5; TRBD1 might be the D (5 bases). The CDR3 extends over 15 amino acids. The ends were cut back, 6 bases at V and 1 base at J, with 13 bases in the middle. CDR1 is SNHLY and CDR2 is FYNNEI in the germline V gene. Here the CDR3 DNA reads TGTGCCAGCAGGCGGGACGGCTTAAGCAATCAGCCCCAGCATTTT. Amino acids: CASRRDGLSNQPQHF.

The rearrangement uses TRBV11-2 and TRBJ2-3, with D perhaps matching TRBD1 (6 bases). Germline V gene lookup returns CDR1 SGHAT and CDR2 FQNNGV. This CDR3 is 18 amino acids long. V lost 1 base to trimming and J lost 4 bases, with 21 bases between them. CDR3 sequence (DNA): TGTGCCAGCAGCTTAGTACCGGACAGTAGCCCGCCCGCAGATACGCAGTATTTT. This gives the protein CASSLVPDSSPPADTQYF.

V usage is TRBV24-1 and J usage is TRBJ2-4; perhaps TRBD2 as D (6 bases). V lost 5 bases, J lost 3 bases, and 16 bases lay in between. CDR3 size: 16 residues. The germline CDR1 and CDR2 sequences are KGHDR and SFDVKD. The CDR3 DNA sequence: TGTGCCACCAGTGTGATGTTCCCCGGGGGCAAAAACATTCAGTACTTC. It encodes CATSVMFPGGKNIQYF.

With respect to this clone: The same CDR3 is also encoded by other DNA sequences in this sample. The chain employs TRBV5-1 and TRBJ2-5; tentative D call: TRBD2 (5 bases). With 1 base removed from V and 2 bases from J, the gap between germline ends came to 9 bases. Germline V gene data show CDR1 as SGHRS and CDR2 as YFSETQ. The CDR3 has 14 amino acids. The chain's CDR3 is CASSLTGGQETQYF. CDR3 nucleotides: TGCGCCAGCAGCTTGACCGGAGGTCAAGAGACCCAGTACTTC.

This sequence joins TRBV18 and TRBJ1-4; the D gene is possibly TRBD1 (6 bases). The CDR3 runs 15 residues. Germline loops: CDR1 KGHSH, CDR2 LQKENI. Trimming pared 3 bases from V and 7 bases from J, leaving 15 bases between. The CDR3 is CASSPGQPGLEKLFF. In DNA form, the CDR3 reads TGTGCCAGCTCACCCGGACAGCCGGGTCTTGAAAAACTGTTTTTT.

This chain connects TRBV28 to TRBJ2-7; possibly TRBD1 for D (5 bases). Germline values: CDR1 MDHEN, CDR2 SYDVKM. V lost 5 bases, J lost 6 bases, and 11 bases lay in between. The CDR3 sequence is 12 residues long. The CDR3 reads CASSQGLLEQYF. The CDR3 DNA sequence: TGTGCCAGCAGTCAGGGATTGCTCGAGCAGTACTTC.

V usage is TRBV18 and J usage is TRBJ2-1; tentatively, D is TRBD2 (5 bases). The CDR3 sequence is 12 residues long. Trimming stripped 3 bases from V and 6 bases from J, with 6 bases between. Germline values: CDR1 KGHSH, CDR2 LQKENI. CDR3 region: CASSPTSNEQFF. In DNA form, the CDR3 reads TGTGCCAGCTCACCCACTAGCAATGAGCAGTTCTTC.

This chain joins TRBV7-2 and TRBJ2-7; 7 bases fit TRBD2. Germline CDR1 SGHTA, CDR2 FQGNSA. The CDR3 covers 15 residues. V was clipped by 4 bases and J by 0 bases; unmatched bases: 6. CDR3 DNA: TGTGCCAGCAGCTCCTCGCGGGACTACTCCTACGAGCAGTACTTC. Its protein is CASSSSRDYSYEQYF.

The chain links TRBV6-5 to TRBJ2-1; 8 bases are a match to TRBD2. Germline assignment: CDR1 MNHEY and CDR2 SVGAGI. The CDR3 totals 12 residues. V was pared by 6 bases and J by 10 bases, with 5 bases of the junction left unmatched. In DNA, the CDR3 is TGTGCCAGCAGGGGAGCGGGAGAGGAGCAGTTCTTC. It translates to CASRGAGEEQFF.

The V gene is TRBV5-1, the J gene TRBJ2-7; 7 bases line up with TRBD1. The V gene's germline CDR1 is SGHRS and CDR2 YFSETQ. The V and J ends lost 0 bases and 0 bases, in that order; junction bases with no gene match: 3. The CDR3 length is 15 residues. The CDR3: CASSLVQGSSYEQYF. CDR3 sequence (DNA): TGCGCCAGCAGCTTGGTACAGGGGAGCTCCTACGAGCAGTACTTC.

This chain links TRBV7-9 with TRBJ1-4; no definite D call. CDR3 length equals 15 residues. Trimming pared 4 bases from V and 1 base from J, leaving 10 bases between. Germline CDR1 and CDR2: SEHNR and FQNEAQ (reference sequence). In DNA, the CDR3 is TGTGCCAGCAGCTACGACGGAGGAACTAATGAAAAACTGTTTTTT. This encodes CASSYDGGTNEKLFF.

The chain is built from TRBV18 and TRBJ2-7; 8 bases agree with TRBD1. Germline values: CDR1 KGHSH, CDR2 LQKENI. V lost 3 bases to trimming and J lost 5 bases; unmatched junction nucleotides: 3. This CDR3 spans 13 amino acids. CDR3 protein: CASSPQGAHEQYF. CDR3 sequence (DNA): TGTGCCAGCTCACCTCAGGGGGCCCACGAGCAGTACTTC.

This clone was detected only a few times. This chain uses TRBV11-2 with TRBJ1-1, with D unresolved. The V gene lost 3 bases and the J gene lost 5 bases, with 7 bases spanning the gap. The CDR3 runs to 12 residues. The germline V gene has CDR1 SGHAT and CDR2 FQNNGV. The CDR3 bases are TGTGCCAGCAGCTTTGGAGGGACTGAAGCTTTCTTT. Its protein is CASSFGGTEAFF.

CDR3: CASSPEGRLAGVVDTQYF. CDR3 nucleotides: TGTGCCAGCAGCCCGGAGGGGCGACTAGCGGGAGTGGTAGATACGCAGTATTTT. This chain links TRBV11-2 with TRBJ2-3; 12 bases match TRBD2. V shed 5 bases and J 5 bases; nucleotides not matched to a gene: 14. There are 18 residues in the CDR3. Germline-derived CDR1 and CDR2 are SGHAT and FQNNGV. Variable domain in full (rest from reference TRBV11-2 and TRBJ2-3): EAGVAQSPRYKIIEKRQSVAFWCNPISGHATLYWYQQILGQGPKLLIQFQNNGVVDDSQLPKDRFSAERLKGVDSTLKIQPAKLEDSAVYLCASSPEGRLAGVVDTQYFGPGTRLTVL.

The V and J genes are TRBV20-1 and TRBJ2-1; D gene uncertain. V was trimmed by 6 bases and J by 4 bases, leaving 7 bases between them. Germline values: CDR1 DFQATT, CDR2 SNEGSKA (reference sequence). This CDR3 has 11 residues. The CDR3 spells CSAIGYNEQFF. DNA of the CDR3: TGCAGTGCCATCGGTTACAATGAGCAGTTCTTC.

The CDR3 region has the DNA TGTGCCAGCAGTGAAGGACAGGTGTACCAAGAGACCCAGTACTTC. Residues: CASSEGQVYQETQYF. The V call is TRBV25-1, the J call TRBJ2-5; 7 bases align to TRBD1. The ends lost 2 bases at V and 0 bases at J; junction bases unmatched: 3. The CDR3 contains 15 residues. Germline CDR1 and CDR2: MGHDK and SYGVNS.

The CDR3 region has the DNA TGTGCCAGCAGCCTGGGACTAGTAAACAATGAGCAGTTCTTC. This encodes CASSLGLVNNEQFF. This chain connects TRBV7-9 to TRBJ2-1, with 8 bases fitting TRBD2. Trimming cost V 5 bases and J 5 bases; bases outside gene matches: 5. The germline V gene encodes CDR1 SEHNR and CDR2 FQNEAQ (reference sequence). The CDR3 is 14 residues long.

This chain joins TRBV12-3 or TRBV12-4 and TRBJ1-1; tentatively, D is TRBD1 (6 bases). The CDR3 loop spans 12 amino acids. The V gene lost 10 bases and the J gene lost 2 bases, with 11 bases spanning the gap. CDR3 protein: CATSRGNTEAFF. CDR3 DNA sequence: TGTGCCACATCCAGGGGAAACACTGAAGCTTTCTTT.

This chain uses TRBV19 with TRBJ2-1; 7 positions match TRBD2. There are 16 residues in the CDR3. After removal of 0 bases from V and 3 bases from J, the junction contained 5 bases not matched to a gene. Per germline, CDR1 LNHDA and CDR2 SQIVND (reference sequence). CDR3 nucleotide sequence: TGTGCCAGTAGTATAGATCGGGAGGCCAACTACAATGAGCAGTTCTTC. Protein: CASSIDREANYNEQFF.